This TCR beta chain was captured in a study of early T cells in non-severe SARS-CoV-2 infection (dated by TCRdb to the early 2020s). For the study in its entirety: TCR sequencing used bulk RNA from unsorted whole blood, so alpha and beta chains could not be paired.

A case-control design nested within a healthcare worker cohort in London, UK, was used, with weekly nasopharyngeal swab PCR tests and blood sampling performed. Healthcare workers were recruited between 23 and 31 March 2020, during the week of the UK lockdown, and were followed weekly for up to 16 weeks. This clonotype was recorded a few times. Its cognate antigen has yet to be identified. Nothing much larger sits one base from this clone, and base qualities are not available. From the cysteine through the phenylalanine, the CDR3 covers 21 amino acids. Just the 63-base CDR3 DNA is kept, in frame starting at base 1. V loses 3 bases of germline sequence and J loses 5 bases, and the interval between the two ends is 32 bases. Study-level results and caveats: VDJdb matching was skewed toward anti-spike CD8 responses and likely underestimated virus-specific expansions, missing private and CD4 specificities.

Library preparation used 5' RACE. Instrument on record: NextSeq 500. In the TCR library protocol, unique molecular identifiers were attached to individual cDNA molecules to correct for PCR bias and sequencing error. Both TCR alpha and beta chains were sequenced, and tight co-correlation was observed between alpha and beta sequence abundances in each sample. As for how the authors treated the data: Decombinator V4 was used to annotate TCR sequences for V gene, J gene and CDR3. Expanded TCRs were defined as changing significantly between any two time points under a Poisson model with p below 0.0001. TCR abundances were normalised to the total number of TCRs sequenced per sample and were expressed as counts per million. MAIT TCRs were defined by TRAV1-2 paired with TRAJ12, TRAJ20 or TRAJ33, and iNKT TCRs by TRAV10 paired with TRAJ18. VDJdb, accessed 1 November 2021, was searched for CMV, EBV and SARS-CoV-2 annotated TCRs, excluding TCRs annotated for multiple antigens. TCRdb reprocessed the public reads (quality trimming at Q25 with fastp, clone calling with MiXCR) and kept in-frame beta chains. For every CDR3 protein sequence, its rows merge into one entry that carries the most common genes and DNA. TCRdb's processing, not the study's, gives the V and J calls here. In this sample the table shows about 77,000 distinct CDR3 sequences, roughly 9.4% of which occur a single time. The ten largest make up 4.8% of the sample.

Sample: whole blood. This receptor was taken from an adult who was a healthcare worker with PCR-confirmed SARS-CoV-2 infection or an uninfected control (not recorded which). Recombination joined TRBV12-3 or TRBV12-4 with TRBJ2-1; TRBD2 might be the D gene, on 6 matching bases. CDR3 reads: CASSFPRDSPPGGVTHNEQFF. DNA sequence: TGTGCCAGCAGTTTCCCTCGTGACAGTCCCCCCGGGGGAGTAACACACAATGAGCAGTTCTTC.